The entry below gives a single TCR beta chain sequence along with its context. This sample was included in a study of blood T cell repertoires in COVID-19. Study context: PBMCs, B-cell-depleted T cells, or T cells provided the cDNA or gDNA that made up the material.

The germline V gene encodes CDR1 SGHRS and CDR2 YFSETQ. Trimming took 0 bases from V and 6 from J, leaving 12 bases between them. The CDR3 covers 14 residues. The protocol was immunoSEQ multiplex PCR, while the TCRdb copy is restricted to in-frame clones and leaves out a portion. This sample has 140,000 or so clones, with approximately 86% found just once. The chain couples TRBV5-1 to TRBJ1-1; D uncertain. The receptor's source is a woman aged 50 to 60 with acute or convalescent COVID-19. Sequenced sample: peripheral blood. The CDR3 DNA is TGCGCCAGCAGCTTGGATGCGGGCGCCCCTGAAGCTTTCTTT. Residues: CASSLDAGAPEAFF.